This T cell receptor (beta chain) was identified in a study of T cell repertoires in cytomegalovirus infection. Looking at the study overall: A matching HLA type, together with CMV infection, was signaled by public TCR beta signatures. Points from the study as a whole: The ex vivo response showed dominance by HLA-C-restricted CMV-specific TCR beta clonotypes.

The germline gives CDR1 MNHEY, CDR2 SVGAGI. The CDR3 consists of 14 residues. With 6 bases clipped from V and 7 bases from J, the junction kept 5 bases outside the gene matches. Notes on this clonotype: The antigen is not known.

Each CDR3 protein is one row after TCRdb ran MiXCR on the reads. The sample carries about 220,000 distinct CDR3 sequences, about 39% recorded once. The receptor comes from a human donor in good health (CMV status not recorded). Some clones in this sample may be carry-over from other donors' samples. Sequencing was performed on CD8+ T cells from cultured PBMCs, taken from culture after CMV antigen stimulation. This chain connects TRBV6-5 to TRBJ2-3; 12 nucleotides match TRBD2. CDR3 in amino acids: CASSKGLAGYTQYF. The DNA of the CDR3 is TGTGCCAGCAGCAAGGGACTAGCGGGTTATACGCAGTATTTT.